This T cell receptor (beta chain) comes out of a study of glioma-infiltrating T cells after dendritic cell vaccination. TCRdb's copy holds only in-frame clones and misses some; the assay was immunoSEQ multiplex PCR. The table records some 38,000 clones, approximately 82% of them present only once. Patients had residual fresh-frozen tumor tissue and more than two years of survival data. Germline CDR1 LNHDA, CDR2 SQIVND (reference sequence). This CDR3 spans 14 amino acids. The J segment lost 3 bases and the V segment lost 2 bases, leaving 1 base of the junction unmatched. The rearrangement uses TRBV19 and TRBJ1-2, with 9 bases matching TRBD1. The TCR was taken from a human donor with glioblastoma. The specimen comprised blood, sampled before dendritic cell vaccination. CDR3 in amino acids: CASSIRTGDYGYTF. The CDR3 coding sequence is TGTGCCAGTAGTATACGGACAGGGGACTATGGCTACACCTTC.